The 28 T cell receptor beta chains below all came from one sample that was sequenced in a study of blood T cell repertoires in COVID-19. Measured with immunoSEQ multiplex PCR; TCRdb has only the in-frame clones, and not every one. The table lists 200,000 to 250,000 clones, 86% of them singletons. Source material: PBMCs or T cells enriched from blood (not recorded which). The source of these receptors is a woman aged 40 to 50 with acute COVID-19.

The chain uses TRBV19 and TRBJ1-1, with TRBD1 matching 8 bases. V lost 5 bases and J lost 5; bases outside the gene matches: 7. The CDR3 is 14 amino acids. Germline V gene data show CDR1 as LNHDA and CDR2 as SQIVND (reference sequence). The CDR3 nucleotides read TGTGCCAGTAGTGCCGGACAGGGTTGGACTGAAGCTTTCTTT. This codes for CASSAGQGWTEAFF.

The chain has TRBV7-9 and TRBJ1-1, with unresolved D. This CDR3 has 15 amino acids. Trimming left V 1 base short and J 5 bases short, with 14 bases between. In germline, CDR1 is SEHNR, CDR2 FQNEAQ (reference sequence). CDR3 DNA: TGTGCCAGCAGCTTAGTTTTACGGATGAGGACTGAAGCTTTCTTT. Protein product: CASSLVLRMRTEAFF. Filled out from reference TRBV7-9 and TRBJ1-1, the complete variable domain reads DTGVSQNPRHKITKRGQNVTFRCDPISEHNRLYWYRQTLGQGPEFLTYFQNEAQLEKSRLLSDRFSAERPKGSFSTLEIQRTEQGDSAMYLCASSLVLRMRTEAFFGQGTRLTVV.

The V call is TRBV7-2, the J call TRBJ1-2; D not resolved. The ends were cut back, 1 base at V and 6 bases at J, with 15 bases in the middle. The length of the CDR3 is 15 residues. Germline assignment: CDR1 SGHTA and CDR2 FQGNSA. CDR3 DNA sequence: TGTGCCAGCAGCTTAGTGGGAGGCTACGGTGATGGCTACACCTTC. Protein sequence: CASSLVGGYGDGYTF.

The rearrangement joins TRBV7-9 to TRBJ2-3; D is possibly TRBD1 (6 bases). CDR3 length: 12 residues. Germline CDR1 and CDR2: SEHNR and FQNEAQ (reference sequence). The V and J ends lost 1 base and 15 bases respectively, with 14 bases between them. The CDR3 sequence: CASSLDLFGTYF. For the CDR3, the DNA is TGTGCCAGCAGCTTAGATCTGTTCGGGACATATTTT.

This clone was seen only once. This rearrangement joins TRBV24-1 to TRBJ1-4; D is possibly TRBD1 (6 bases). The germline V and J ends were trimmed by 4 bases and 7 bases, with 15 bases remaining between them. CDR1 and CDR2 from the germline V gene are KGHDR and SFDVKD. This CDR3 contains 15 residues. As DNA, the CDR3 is TGTGCCACCAGTGACTTGACAGGAGACGGTGAAAAACTGTTTTTT. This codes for CATSDLTGDGEKLFF.

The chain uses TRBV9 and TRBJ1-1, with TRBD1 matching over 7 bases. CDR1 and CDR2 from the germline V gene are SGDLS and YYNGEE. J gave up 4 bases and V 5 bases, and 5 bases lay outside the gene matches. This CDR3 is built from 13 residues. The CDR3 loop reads CASSNNRGTEAFF. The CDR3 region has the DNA TGTGCCAGCAGTAATAACAGGGGCACTGAAGCTTTCTTT. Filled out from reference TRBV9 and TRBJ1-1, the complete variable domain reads DSGVTQTPKHLITATGQRVTLRCSPRSGDLSVYWYQQSLDQGLQFLIQYYNGEERAKGNILERFSAQQFPDLHSELNLSSLELGDSALYFCASSNNRGTEAFFGQGTRLTVV.

The CDR3 sequence is CASSPRQVGTEAFF. The CDR3 DNA reads TGTGCCAGCAGCCCGCGACAGGTTGGCACTGAAGCTTTCTTT. The chain has TRBV7-8 and TRBJ1-1; a possible D gene is TRBD1 (6 bases). The V gene's germline CDR1 is SGHVS and CDR2 FQNEAQ. V dropped 5 bases and J dropped 4 bases, with 14 bases sitting between them. The CDR3 consists of 14 residues.

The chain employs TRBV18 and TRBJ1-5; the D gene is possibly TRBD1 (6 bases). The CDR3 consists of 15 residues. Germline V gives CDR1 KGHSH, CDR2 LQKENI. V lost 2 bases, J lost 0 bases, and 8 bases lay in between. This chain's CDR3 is CASSPGQNSNQPQHF. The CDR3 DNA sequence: TGTGCCAGCTCACCAGGACAGAATAGCAATCAGCCCCAGCATTTT.

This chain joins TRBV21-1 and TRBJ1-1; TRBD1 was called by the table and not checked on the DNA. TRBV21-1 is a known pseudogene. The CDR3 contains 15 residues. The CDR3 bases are TGTGCCAGCAGCAAAGAACAGGGGGAGAAAACTGAAGCTTTCTTT. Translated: CASSKEQGEKTEAFF.

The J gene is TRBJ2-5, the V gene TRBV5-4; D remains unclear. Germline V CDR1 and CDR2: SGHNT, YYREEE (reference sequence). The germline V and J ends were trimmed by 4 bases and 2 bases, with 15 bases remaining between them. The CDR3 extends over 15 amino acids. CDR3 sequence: CASSPSRTQQETQYF. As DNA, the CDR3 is TGTGCCAGCAGCCCGAGTCGAACTCAACAAGAGACCCAGTACTTC.

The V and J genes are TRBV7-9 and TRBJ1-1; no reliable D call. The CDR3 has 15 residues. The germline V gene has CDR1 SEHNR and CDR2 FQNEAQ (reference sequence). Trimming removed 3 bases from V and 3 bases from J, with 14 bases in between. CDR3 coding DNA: TGTGCCAGCAGCTTTGGCTCGGGGTTGGACACTGAAGCTTTCTTT. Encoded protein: CASSFGSGLDTEAFF. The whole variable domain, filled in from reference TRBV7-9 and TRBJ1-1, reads DTGVSQNPRHKITKRGQNVTFRCDPISEHNRLYWYRQTLGQGPEFLTYFQNEAQLEKSRLLSDRFSAERPKGSFSTLEIQRTEQGDSAMYLCASSFGSGLDTEAFFGQGTRLTVV.

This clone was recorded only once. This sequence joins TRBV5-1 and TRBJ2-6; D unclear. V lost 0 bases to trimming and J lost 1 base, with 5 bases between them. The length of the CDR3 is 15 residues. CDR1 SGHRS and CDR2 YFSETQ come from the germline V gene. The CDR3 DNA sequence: TGCGCCAGCAGCTTGGCCTATTCTGGGGCCAACGTCCTGACTTTC. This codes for CASSLAYSGANVLTF.

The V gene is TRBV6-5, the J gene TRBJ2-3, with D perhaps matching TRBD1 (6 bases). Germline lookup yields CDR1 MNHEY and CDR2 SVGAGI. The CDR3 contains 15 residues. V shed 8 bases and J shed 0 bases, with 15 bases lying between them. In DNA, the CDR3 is TGTGCCAGCTCTCCTGACAGGTGGAGCACAGATACGCAGTATTTT. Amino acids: CASSPDRWSTDTQYF.

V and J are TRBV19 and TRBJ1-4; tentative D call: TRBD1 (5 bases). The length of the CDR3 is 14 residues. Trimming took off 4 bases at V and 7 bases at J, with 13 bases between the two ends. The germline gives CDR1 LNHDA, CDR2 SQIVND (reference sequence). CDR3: CASSKNLGGEKLFF. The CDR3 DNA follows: TGTGCCAGTAGTAAAAATCTGGGGGGTGAAAAACTGTTTTTT.

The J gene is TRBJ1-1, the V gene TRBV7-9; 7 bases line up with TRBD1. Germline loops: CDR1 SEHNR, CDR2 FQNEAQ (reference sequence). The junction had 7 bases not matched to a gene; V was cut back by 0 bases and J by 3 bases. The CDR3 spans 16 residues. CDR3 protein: CASSLALVQGDTEAFF. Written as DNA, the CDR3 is TGTGCCAGCAGCTTAGCGCTAGTGCAGGGGGACACTGAAGCTTTCTTT.

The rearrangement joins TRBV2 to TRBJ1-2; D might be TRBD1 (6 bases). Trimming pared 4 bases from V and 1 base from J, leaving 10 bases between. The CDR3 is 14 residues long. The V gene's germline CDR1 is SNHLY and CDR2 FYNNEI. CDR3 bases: TGTGCCAGCAGTGTTAGACAGGATAACTATGGCTACACCTTC. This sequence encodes CASSVRQDNYGYTF.

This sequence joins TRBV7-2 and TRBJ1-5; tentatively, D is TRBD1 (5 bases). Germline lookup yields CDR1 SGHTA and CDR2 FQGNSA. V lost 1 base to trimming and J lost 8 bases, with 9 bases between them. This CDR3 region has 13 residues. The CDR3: CASSLGGAKPQHF. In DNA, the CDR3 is TGTGCCAGCAGCTTAGGGGGCGCAAAGCCCCAGCATTTT.

The CDR3 protein is CASSQEVTGEIEAFF. DNA of the CDR3: TGTGCCAGCAGCCAAGAGGTGACAGGGGAGATTGAAGCTTTCTTT. The rearrangement uses TRBV4-2 and TRBJ1-1, with TRBD1 matching 8 bases. The V and J ends lost 0 bases and 7 bases, in that order; junction bases with no gene match: 7. CDR1 LGHNA and CDR2 YNFKEQ come from the germline V gene. There are 15 residues in the CDR3.

This chain's CDR3 is CASSIGDYGYTF. In DNA, the CDR3 is TGTGCCAGCAGCATAGGGGACTATGGCTACACCTTC. The J gene is TRBJ1-2, the V gene TRBV3-1 (or the pseudogene TRBV3-2); TRBD1 is a possible D gene (5 bases). Trimming removed 5 bases from V and 3 bases from J, with 7 bases in between. CDR1 is LGHDT, CDR2 YNNKEL, per germline (reference sequence). The CDR3 totals 12 residues.

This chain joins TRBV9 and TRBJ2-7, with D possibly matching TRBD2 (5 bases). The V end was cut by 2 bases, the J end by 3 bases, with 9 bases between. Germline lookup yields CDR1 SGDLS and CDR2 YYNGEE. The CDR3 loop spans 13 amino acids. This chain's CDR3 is CASSVNGDYEQYF. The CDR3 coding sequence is TGTGCCAGCAGCGTGAACGGGGACTACGAGCAGTACTTC. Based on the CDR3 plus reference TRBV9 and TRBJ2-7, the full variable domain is DSGVTQTPKHLITATGQRVTLRCSPRSGDLSVYWYQQSLDQGLQFLIQYYNGEERAKGNILERFSAQQFPDLHSELNLSSLELGDSALYFCASSVNGDYEQYFGPGTRLTVT.

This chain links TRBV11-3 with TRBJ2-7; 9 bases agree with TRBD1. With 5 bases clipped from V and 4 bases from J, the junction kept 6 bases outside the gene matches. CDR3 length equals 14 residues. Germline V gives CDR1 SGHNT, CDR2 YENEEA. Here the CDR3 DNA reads TGTGCCAGCAGCCCAGGGACAGGGCTATACGAGCAGTACTTC. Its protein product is CASSPGTGLYEQYF.

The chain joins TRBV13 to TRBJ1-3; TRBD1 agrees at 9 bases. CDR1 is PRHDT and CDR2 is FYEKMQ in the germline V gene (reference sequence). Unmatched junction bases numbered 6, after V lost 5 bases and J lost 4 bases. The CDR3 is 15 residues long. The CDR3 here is CASSLQGASGNTIYF. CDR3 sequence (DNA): TGTGCCAGCAGCCTACAGGGGGCATCGGGAAACACCATATATTTT.

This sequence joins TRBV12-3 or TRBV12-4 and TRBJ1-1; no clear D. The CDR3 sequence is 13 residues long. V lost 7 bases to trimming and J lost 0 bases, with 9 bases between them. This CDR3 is CASTTVVNTEAFF. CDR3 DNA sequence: TGTGCCAGCACCACAGTAGTGAACACTGAAGCTTTCTTT.

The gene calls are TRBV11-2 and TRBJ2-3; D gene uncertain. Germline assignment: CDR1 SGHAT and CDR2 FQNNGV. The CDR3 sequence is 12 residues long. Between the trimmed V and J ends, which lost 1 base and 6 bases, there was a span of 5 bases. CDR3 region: CASSLVRDTQYF. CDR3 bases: TGTGCCAGCAGCTTAGTGAGGGATACGCAGTATTTT.

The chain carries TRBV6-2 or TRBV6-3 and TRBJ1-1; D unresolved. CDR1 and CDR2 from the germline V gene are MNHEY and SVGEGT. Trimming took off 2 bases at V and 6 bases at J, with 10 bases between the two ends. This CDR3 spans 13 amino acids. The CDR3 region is CASSYRAPAEAFF. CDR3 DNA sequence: TGTGCCAGCAGTTACCGTGCGCCGGCTGAAGCTTTCTTT.

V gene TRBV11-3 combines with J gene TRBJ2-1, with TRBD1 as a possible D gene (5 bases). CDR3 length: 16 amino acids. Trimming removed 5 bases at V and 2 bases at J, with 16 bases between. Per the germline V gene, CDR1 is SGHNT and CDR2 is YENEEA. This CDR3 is CASSPSAGLAYNEQFF. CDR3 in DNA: TGTGCCAGCAGCCCAAGCGCAGGGTTGGCCTACAATGAGCAGTTCTTC.

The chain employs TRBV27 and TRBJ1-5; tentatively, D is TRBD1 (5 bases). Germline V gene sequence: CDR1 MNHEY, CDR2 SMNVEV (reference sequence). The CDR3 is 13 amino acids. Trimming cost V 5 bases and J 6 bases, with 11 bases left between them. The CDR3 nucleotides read TGTGCCAGCAGTGGTGGGGCCTTTCAGCCCCAGCATTTT. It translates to CASSGGAFQPQHF.

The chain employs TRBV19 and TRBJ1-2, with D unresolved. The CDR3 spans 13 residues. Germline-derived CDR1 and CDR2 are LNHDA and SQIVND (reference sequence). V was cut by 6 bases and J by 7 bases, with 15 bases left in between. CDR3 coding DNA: TGTGCCAGTAGAAGCCCGGGATCCGGTGGCTACACCTTC. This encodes CASRSPGSGGYTF.